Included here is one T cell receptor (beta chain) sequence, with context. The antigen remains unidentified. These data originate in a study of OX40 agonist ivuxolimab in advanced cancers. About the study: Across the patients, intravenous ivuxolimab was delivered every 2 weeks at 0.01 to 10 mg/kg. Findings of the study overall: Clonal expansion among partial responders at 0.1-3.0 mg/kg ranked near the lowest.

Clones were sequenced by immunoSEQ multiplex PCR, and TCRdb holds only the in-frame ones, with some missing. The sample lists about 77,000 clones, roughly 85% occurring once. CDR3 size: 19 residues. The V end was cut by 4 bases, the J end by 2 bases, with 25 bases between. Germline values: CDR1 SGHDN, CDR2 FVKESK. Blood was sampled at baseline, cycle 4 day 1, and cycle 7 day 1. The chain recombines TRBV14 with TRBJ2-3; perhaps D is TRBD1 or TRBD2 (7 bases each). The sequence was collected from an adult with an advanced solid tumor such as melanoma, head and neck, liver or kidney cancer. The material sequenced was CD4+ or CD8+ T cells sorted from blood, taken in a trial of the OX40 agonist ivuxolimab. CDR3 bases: TGTGCCAGCAGCCCGTCACAACCCCAGGGGGACTACCCCACAGATACGCAGTATTTT. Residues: CASSPSQPQGDYPTDTQYF. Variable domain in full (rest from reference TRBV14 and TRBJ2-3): EAGVTQFPSHSVIEKGQTVTLRCDPISGHDNLYWYRRVMGKEIKFLLHFVKESKQDESGMPNNRFLAERTGGTYSTLKVQPAELEDSGVYFCASSPSQPQGDYPTDTQYFGPGTRLTVL.